This TCR beta chain was documented in a study of long-term antiretroviral therapy in people with HIV. Whole-study findings and limits: Those clones which expanded before ART made up the dominant part of the repertoire at all time points. When set beside controls, HIV repertoires had CDR3 length ranges that were narrower.

V lost 2 bases, J lost 4 bases, and 11 bases lay in between. The CDR3 has 15 residues. Germline CDR1 is KGHSH and CDR2 is LQKENI. Researchers report immunoSEQ v3.0 was run at survey level. The assay was immunoSEQ multiplex PCR, and TCRdb's table has in-frame clones only and misses some. The sample shows tens of thousands of clones, approximately 86% of them seen only once. Cryopreserved PBMC samples of about 0.9-10 million cells were used for DNA extraction. Points on this clone: Its antigen is unidentified.

The receptor comes from a man between 25 and 39 years old with HIV. The rearrangement uses TRBV18 and TRBJ2-2; no definite D call. The source material was unsorted PBMCs, sampled around 4.5 years after starting antiretroviral therapy. CDR3: CASSPTASGTGELFF. The CDR3 region has the DNA TGTGCCAGCTCACCAACAGCGTCCGGCACCGGGGAGCTGTTTTTT.